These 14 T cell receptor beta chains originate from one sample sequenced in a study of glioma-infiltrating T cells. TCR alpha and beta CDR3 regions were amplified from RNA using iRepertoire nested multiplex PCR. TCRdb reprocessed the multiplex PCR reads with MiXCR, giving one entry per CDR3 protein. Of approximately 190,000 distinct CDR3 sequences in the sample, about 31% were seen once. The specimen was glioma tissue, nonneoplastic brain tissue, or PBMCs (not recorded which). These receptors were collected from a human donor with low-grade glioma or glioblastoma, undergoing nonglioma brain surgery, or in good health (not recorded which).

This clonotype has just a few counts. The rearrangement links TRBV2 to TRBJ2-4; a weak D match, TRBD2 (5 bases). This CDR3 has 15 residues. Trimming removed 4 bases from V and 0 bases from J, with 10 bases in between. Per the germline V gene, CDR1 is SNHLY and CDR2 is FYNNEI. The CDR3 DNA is TGTGCCAGCAGTGTTGGGAGTCTAGCCAAAAACATTCAGTACTTC. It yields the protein CASSVGSLAKNIQYF.

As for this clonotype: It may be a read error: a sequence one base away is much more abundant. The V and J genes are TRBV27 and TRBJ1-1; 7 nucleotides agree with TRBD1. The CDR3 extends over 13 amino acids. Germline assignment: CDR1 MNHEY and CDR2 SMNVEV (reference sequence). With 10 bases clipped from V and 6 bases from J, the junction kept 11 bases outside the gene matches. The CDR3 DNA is TGTGCCATCACAACCGGGACAGACGCTGAAGCTTTCTTT. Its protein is CAITTGTDAEAFF.

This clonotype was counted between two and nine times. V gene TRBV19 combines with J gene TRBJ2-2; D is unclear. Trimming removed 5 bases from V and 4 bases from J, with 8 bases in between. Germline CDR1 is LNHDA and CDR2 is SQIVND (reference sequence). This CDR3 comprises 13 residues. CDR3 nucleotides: TGTGCCAGTAGTGGGCAGACCACCGGGGAGCTGTTTTTT. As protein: CASSGQTTGELFF.

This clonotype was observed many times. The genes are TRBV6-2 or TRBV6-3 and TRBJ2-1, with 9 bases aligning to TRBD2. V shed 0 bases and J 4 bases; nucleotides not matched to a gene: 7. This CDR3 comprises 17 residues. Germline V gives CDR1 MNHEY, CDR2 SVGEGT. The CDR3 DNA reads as TGTGCCAGCAGTTACTCCCCAGCGGGAGGACTGTACAATGAGCAGTTCTTC. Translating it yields CASSYSPAGGLYNEQFF.

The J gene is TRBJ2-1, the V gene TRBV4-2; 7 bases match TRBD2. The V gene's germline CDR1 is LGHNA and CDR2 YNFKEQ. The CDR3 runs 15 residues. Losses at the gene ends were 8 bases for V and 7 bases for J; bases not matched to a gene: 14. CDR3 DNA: TGTGCCAGCCGTTTAGCGGGCCCAAAGGAAAATGAGCAGTTCTTC. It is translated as CASRLAGPKENEQFF.

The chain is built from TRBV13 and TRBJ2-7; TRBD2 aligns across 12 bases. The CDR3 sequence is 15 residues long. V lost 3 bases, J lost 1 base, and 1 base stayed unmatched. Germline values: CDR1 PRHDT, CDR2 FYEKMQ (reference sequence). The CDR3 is CASSFLAGGSYEQYF. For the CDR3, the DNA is TGTGCCAGCAGCTTCCTAGCGGGAGGGTCCTACGAGCAGTACTTC. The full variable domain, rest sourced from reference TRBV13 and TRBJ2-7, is AAGVIQSPRHLIKEKRETATLKCYPIPRHDTVYWYQQGPGQDPQFLISFYEKMQSDKGSIPDRFSAQQFSDYHSELNMSSLELGDSALYFCASSFLAGGSYEQYFGPGTRLTVT.

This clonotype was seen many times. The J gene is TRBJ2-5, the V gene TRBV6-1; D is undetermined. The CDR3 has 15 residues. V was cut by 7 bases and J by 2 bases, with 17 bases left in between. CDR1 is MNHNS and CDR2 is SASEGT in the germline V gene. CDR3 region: CASMHHDSRQETQYF. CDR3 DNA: TGTGCCAGCATGCATCACGACTCCCGGCAAGAGACCCAGTACTTC.

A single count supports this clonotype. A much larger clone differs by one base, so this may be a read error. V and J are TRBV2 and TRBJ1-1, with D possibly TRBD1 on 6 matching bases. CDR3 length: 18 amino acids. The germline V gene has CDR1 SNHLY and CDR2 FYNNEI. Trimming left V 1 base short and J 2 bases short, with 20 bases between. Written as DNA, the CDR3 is TGTGCCAGCAGTGAAGTTTCCGGGACACCCTGCATAAACACTGAAGCTTTCTTT. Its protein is CASSEVSGTPCINTEAFF.

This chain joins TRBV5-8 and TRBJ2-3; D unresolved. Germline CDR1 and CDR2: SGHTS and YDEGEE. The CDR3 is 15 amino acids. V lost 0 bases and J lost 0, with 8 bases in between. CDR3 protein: CASSLGLDSTDTQYF. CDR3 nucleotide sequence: TGTGCCAGCAGCTTGGGCTTAGATAGCACAGATACGCAGTATTTT.

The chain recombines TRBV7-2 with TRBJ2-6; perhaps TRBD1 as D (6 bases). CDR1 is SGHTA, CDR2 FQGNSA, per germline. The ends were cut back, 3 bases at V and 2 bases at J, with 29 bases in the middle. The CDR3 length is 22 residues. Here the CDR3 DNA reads TGTGCCAGCAGCTTTTATAAAGGCAGGGGCGTAGGAGCCTACCCTGGGGCCAACGTCCTGACTTTC. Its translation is CASSFYKGRGVGAYPGANVLTF.

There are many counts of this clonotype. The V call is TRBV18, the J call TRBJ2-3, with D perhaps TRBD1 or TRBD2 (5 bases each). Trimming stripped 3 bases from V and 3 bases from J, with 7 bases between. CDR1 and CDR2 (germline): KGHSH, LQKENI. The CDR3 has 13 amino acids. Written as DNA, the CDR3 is TGTGCCAGCTCACCGGGACGGACAGATACGCAGTATTTT. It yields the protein CASSPGRTDTQYF.

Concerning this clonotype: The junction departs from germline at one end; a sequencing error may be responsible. CDR3 loop: CAISSGLAGCYEQYF. As DNA, the CDR3 is TGTGCCATCAGTTCGGGACTAGCGGGATGCTACGAGCAGTACTTC. This chain uses TRBV27 with TRBJ2-7; 13 positions match TRBD2. Germline assignment: CDR1 MNHEY and CDR2 SMNVEV (reference sequence). The CDR3 loop spans 15 amino acids.

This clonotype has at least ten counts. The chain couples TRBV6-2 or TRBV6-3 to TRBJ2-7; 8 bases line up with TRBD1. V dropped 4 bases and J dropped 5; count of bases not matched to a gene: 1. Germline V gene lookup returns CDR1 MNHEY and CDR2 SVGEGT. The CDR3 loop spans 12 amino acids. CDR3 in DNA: TGTGCCAGCAGTTGGACAGGGAACGAGCAGTACTTC. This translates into CASSWTGNEQYF.

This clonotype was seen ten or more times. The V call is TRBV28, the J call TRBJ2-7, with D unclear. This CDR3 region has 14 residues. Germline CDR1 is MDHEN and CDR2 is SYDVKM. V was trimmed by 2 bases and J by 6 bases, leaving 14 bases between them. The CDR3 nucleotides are TGTGCCAGCAGTTTAGACACTGGAGTGACCGAGCAGTACTTC. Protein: CASSLDTGVTEQYF.